Listed below are T cell receptor beta chains from one sample, sequenced in a study of blood T cell repertoires in COVID-19. Profiled with immunoSEQ multiplex PCR; TCRdb holds only in-frame clones, not every one. Among some 290,000 clones, approximately 90% were seen once, and the ten largest hold 2% to 2.5%. Sequences were obtained from PBMCs or T cells enriched from blood (not recorded which). These receptors all come from a woman between 40 and 55 years old with acute COVID-19. CDR3s include the opening cysteine and the closing phenylalanine or tryptophan. Each record gives: clone size, D gene, V gene, J gene, CDR3 DNA, CDR3 protein. The D gene is left open where the match is weak. Some rows mark clone size as missing; the rest say once, few, many or name a class of expanded clone.

abundance: -
d_gene: -
v_gene: TRBV29-1
j_gene: TRBJ1-2
CDR3nt: TGCAGCGTGTCGGGAGGGACCTATGGCTACACCTTC
CDR3aa: CSVSGGTYGYTF

abundance: -
d_gene: -
v_gene: TRBV4-3
j_gene: TRBJ1-6
CDR3nt: TGCGCCAGCAGCCATACAGGACAAGGTTCACCCCTCCACTTT
CDR3aa: CASSHTGQGSPLHF

abundance: -
d_gene: -
v_gene: TRBV7-9
j_gene: TRBJ1-1
CDR3nt: TGTGCCAGCAGCCCCGGAGGTAGGACTGAAGCTTTCTTT
CDR3aa: CASSPGGRTEAFF

abundance: -
d_gene: -
v_gene: TRBV18
j_gene: TRBJ1-2
CDR3nt: TGTGCCAGCTCACGGGCCTTTAATAACTATGGCTACACCTTC
CDR3aa: CASSRAFNNYGYTF

abundance: once
d_gene: TRBD2
v_gene: TRBV6-5
j_gene: TRBJ2-5
CDR3nt: TGTGCCAGCAGGAATAGCGGGGGGTCGGGCGAGACCCAGTACTTC
CDR3aa: CASRNSGGSGETQYF

abundance: few
d_gene: TRBD1
v_gene: TRBV3-1/TRBV3-2
j_gene: TRBJ2-7
CDR3nt: TGTGCCAGCAGCCTCCGGGGACAGGTCCCCTACGAGCAGTACTTC
CDR3aa: CASSLRGQVPYEQYF

abundance: -
d_gene: TRBD1
v_gene: TRBV24-1
j_gene: TRBJ2-3
CDR3nt: TGTGCCACCAGTGATTCACAGGGGGCCCGCACAGATACGCAGTATTTT
CDR3aa: CATSDSQGARTDTQYF

abundance: -
d_gene: -
v_gene: TRBV5-1
j_gene: TRBJ1-1
CDR3nt: TGCGCCAGCAGCTTGGCGCGGGAAGCGACTGAAGCTTTCTTT
CDR3aa: CASSLAREATEAFF

abundance: once
d_gene: TRBD2
v_gene: TRBV7-9
j_gene: TRBJ2-1
CDR3nt: TGTGCCAGCAGCAATCGTGGGACTAGCGAACGCAATGAGCAGTTCTTC
CDR3aa: CASSNRGTSERNEQFF

abundance: few
d_gene: -
v_gene: TRBV11-2
j_gene: TRBJ2-7
CDR3nt: TGTGCCAGCAGCGACCTCCGGGGATCCTACGAGCAGTACTTC
CDR3aa: CASSDLRGSYEQYF

abundance: -
d_gene: TRBD1
v_gene: TRBV28
j_gene: TRBJ2-7
CDR3nt: TGTGCCACCATCGGGACAGGGCTTCCCTACGAGCAGTACTTC
CDR3aa: CATIGTGLPYEQYF

abundance: -
d_gene: TRBD2
v_gene: TRBV2
j_gene: TRBJ2-7
CDR3nt: TGTGCCAGCAGGGGGACTAGCGGGGGTTACGAGCAGTACTTC
CDR3aa: CASRGTSGGYEQYF

abundance: -
d_gene: -
v_gene: TRBV7-2
j_gene: TRBJ2-7
CDR3nt: TGTGCCAGCAGCTTAGGACGGAGCTCCTACGAGCAGTACTTC
CDR3aa: CASSLGRSSYEQYF

abundance: once
d_gene: -
v_gene: TRBV19
j_gene: TRBJ2-2
CDR3nt: TGTGCCAGTAGTATAGCCCTAGGCCTGAGCACCGGGGAGCTGTTTTTT
CDR3aa: CASSIALGLSTGELFF

abundance: -
d_gene: -
v_gene: TRBV12-3/TRBV12-4
j_gene: TRBJ2-5
CDR3nt: TGTGCCACCAGGTCCAGGAGGTGGGAGACCCAGTACTTC
CDR3aa: CATRSRRWETQYF

abundance: -
d_gene: TRBD1
v_gene: TRBV2
j_gene: TRBJ2-7
CDR3nt: TGTGCCAGCAAGCAACAGGGGCACCTCCGTTCCGAGCAGTACTTC
CDR3aa: CASKQQGHLRSEQYF

abundance: -
d_gene: -
v_gene: TRBV12-3/TRBV12-4
j_gene: TRBJ1-1
CDR3nt: TGTGCCAGCAGCAGAGGCGGGAACACTGAAGCTTTCTTT
CDR3aa: CASSRGGNTEAFF

abundance: -
d_gene: -
v_gene: TRBV2
j_gene: TRBJ1-1
CDR3nt: TGTGCCAGCAGCGTGGGCCGGGGTGGGACTGAAGCTTTCTTT
CDR3aa: CASSVGRGGTEAFF

abundance: -
d_gene: TRBD1
v_gene: TRBV25-1
j_gene: TRBJ1-2
CDR3nt: TGTGCCAGCTCCGACCCGGGACAGGCTTTCTATGGCTACACCTTC
CDR3aa: CASSDPGQAFYGYTF

abundance: few
d_gene: -
v_gene: TRBV9
j_gene: TRBJ2-3
CDR3nt: TGTGCCAGCAGCTCAAGCGGCACAGATACGCAGTATTTT
CDR3aa: CASSSSGTDTQYF

abundance: -
d_gene: TRBD1
v_gene: TRBV4-1
j_gene: TRBJ2-2
CDR3nt: TGCGCCAGCAGGAGACAGGGGGCGAACGGGGAGCTGTTTTTT
CDR3aa: CASRRQGANGELFF

abundance: -
d_gene: -
v_gene: TRBV27
j_gene: TRBJ1-1
CDR3nt: TGTGCCAGCAACCTTCCCCACGAGGACGGGAACGCTGAAGCTTTCTTT
CDR3aa: CASNLPHEDGNAEAFF

abundance: -
d_gene: -
v_gene: TRBV6-5
j_gene: TRBJ2-3
CDR3nt: TGTGCCAGCAGTCAACTAGCAGTTCCAGATACGCAGTATTTT
CDR3aa: CASSQLAVPDTQYF

abundance: -
d_gene: -
v_gene: TRBV7-9
j_gene: TRBJ1-1
CDR3nt: TGTGCCAGCAGGCTAACAGGAAACACTGAAGCTTTCTTT
CDR3aa: CASRLTGNTEAFF